Listed below are T cell receptor beta chains from one sample, sequenced in a study of T cells after posttransplantation cyclophosphamide. Assay: immunoSEQ multiplex PCR; the TCRdb copy retains only in-frame clones and omits some. The sample contains 66,000 or so clones, around 95% of which appear only once. Sample: PBMCs. These receptors came from a woman in her thirties in good health and a related stem cell transplant donor. Each CDR3 is given with its conserved first and last residue. The order of the fields is J gene, D gene, clone size, V gene, CDR3 DNA, CDR3 protein. A D gene is named only where the DNA matches it firmly. Clone size is not always given. Where it is, it says once, few, many or a class for expanded clones.

TRBJ1-1 . . TRBV6-5 TGTGCCAGCAGTTACGGGTGGCAGGGGATAACTGAAGCTTTCTTT CASSYGWQGITEAFF
TRBJ1-1 . . TRBV6-6 TGTGCCAGCAATTTCGGGGAGAACACTGAAGCTTTCTTT CASNFGENTEAFF
TRBJ2-3 . . TRBV7-3 TGTGCCAGCAGCCGAGGGATCAGGCCAGATACGCAGTATTTT CASSRGIRPDTQYF
TRBJ2-5 . . TRBV5-6 TGTGCCAGCAGCTATCGGGGGAAAGAGACCCAGTACTTC CASSYRGKETQYF
TRBJ2-3 TRBD2 . TRBV6-4 TGTGCCAGCAGTGACGCTAGCGGGGGGACAGATACGCAGTATTTT CASSDASGGTDTQYF
TRBJ1-3 TRBD1 once TRBV10-2 TGCGCCAGCAGTGAGTACCGGACAGGGGGCATTGGAAACACCATATATTTT CASSEYRTGGIGNTIYF
TRBJ2-1 TRBD2 . TRBV6-5 TGTGCCAGCAGTTACTCGAGACTAGCGGGGTTTAATGAGCAGTTCTTC CASSYSRLAGFNEQFF
TRBJ1-5 . . TRBV19 TGTGCCAGTAGTATGTGGTCGAGGGGGGACAATCAGCCCCAGCATTTT CASSMWSRGDNQPQHF
TRBJ2-5 TRBD1 . TRBV7-2 TGTGCCAGCAGCCGTGACAGGGAGGAGACCCAGTACTTC CASSRDREETQYF
TRBJ1-1 TRBD1 once TRBV6-5 TGTGCCAGCAGACTAGAGGGACAGAAAGCTTTCTTT CASRLEGQKAFF
TRBJ1-1 . . TRBV6-5 TGTGCCAGCAGTTCATCCCCGCGGGTGGGGGCTTTCTTT CASSSSPRVGAFF
TRBJ1-1 . . TRBV27 TGTGCCAGCAGCAAAAACACTGAAGCTTTCTTT CASSKNTEAFF
TRBJ2-2 TRBD1 . TRBV6-5 TGTGCCAGCAAAGTGGGACAGCCCACCGGGGAGCTGTTTTTT CASKVGQPTGELFF
TRBJ2-7 . . TRBV11-3 TGTGCCAGCAGCCTGCGGACCGACTACGAGCAGTACTTC CASSLRTDYEQYF
TRBJ1-1 TRBD1 few TRBV7-2 TGTGCCAGCAGCTTATACAGGGGGCTAATAGAAGCTTTCTTT CASSLYRGLIEAFF
TRBJ1-2 TRBD1 . TRBV27 TGTGCCAGCAGTTCCCCGGGACAGAACTATGGCTACACCTTC CASSSPGQNYGYTF
TRBJ2-3 TRBD2 . TRBV5-1 TGCGCCAGCAGCTTGGGGCTAGCGGGGTTCGTGGGCACAGATACGCAGTATTTT CASSLGLAGFVGTDTQYF
TRBJ1-3 . . TRBV19 TGTGCCAGTAGTATGGAGGTTCGGGGCTCTGGAAACACCATATATTTT CASSMEVRGSGNTIYF
TRBJ1-5 . . TRBV9 TGTGCCAGCAGCGTAGCGGGAGAGAAGTCGACGTCCAGGGGATGCAATCAGCCCCAGCATTTT CASSVAGEKSTSRGCNQPQHF
TRBJ2-2 TRBD2 . TRBV28 TGTGCCAGCAGTCTGGGCGGGCGGGGGTTCTCGAACACCGGGGAGCTGTTTTTT CASSLGGRGFSNTGELFF
TRBJ1-2 TRBD1 . TRBV6-1 TGTGCCAGCAGTGAGGACCAGGGGGGGATTTTCGGCTACACCTTC CASSEDQGGIFGYTF
TRBJ2-4 . once TRBV6-1 TGTGCCAGCGAACGAGGCGTTCTAGCCAAAAACATTCAGTACTTC CASERGVLAKNIQYF